This note documents a single T cell receptor beta chain sequence. It lacks a known antigen. Base-call qualities are not available, and no considerably larger clone is one nucleotide away. The data belong to a study of blood T cell repertoires in COVID-19 (dated by TCRdb to 2020 to 2022). Regarding the study in general: The collaborator samples originated in the United States, Italy and Spain and spanned the acute and convalescent phases of COVID-19. HLA class I and class II types, where available, came from metadata supplied by the sample provider rather than from assay-based typing. Nearly every sample came with metadata listing a de-identified subject ID, COVID-19 status, age in years and sex. The repertoires were released in a freely available public database meant as a resource for research on the immune response to SARS-CoV-2. The samples were drawn from the first 160 participants of the ongoing ImmuneRACE study and from 950 to 1,500 subjects provided by 6 global collaborators. Deeply sampled blood TCRbeta repertoires from subjects exposed to, actively infected with, or recovered from COVID-19 were included in the dataset. The material from the prospective study consisted of cDNA or gDNA derived from T cells, B-cell-depleted T cells, or PBMCs. What the study reported, not specific to this receptor: The amount of clinical and demographic metadata varied by source and participant and was provided uncurated.

The immunoSEQ Assay, a bias-controlled multiplex PCR, was used to amplify TCRbeta CDR3 regions from genomic DNA. As for the original processing: Within the assay, amplification of reference gene primers was used to estimate how many nucleated cells each sample contained. To quantify the absolute abundance of each unique TCRbeta CDR3 rearrangement, sequence reads were collapsed and filtered. For each sample, productive Simpson clonality was calculated by taking the square root of Simpson's diversity index across productive rearrangements. Entries here come from immuneACCESS through TCRdb and include only in-frame sequences with V and J called. Some clones fail to appear in such tables; in the studies checked, an unresolved V gene covers under half of the shortfall, and the cause of the remainder is unknown. That table supplies the V and J calls and clone size; D and trimming were determined from the DNA. In this sample the table shows some 150,000 clones, roughly four fifths of which occur a single time. Jointly, the top ten make up roughly 9% of the sample.

V is pared back by 5 bases and J by 0 bases, with 17 bases lying between the germline termini. Reading from cysteine to phenylalanine, the CDR3 counts 16 amino acids. Only the CDR3 DNA is retained, 48 bases long and in frame from the first base. Sequences LNHNV (CDR1) and YYDKDF (CDR2) are obtained from the germline V gene (reference sequence). Whole blood was collected in K2EDTA tubes by collaborating institutions according to the institutions' own protocols. For TCRbeta analysis, collaborator samples were shipped as frozen whole blood, as isolated PBMCs, or as DNA extracted from either sample type.

This receptor was identified in a woman in her 50s with active or convalescent COVID-19. The rearranged chain carries TRBV15 and TRBJ2-7; TRBD1 is a weak D gene call, 5 bases matching. Source material: peripheral blood. The CDR3 reads CATSVRGTTLSYEQYF. The DNA sequence is TGTGCCACCAGCGTAAGGGGAACCACCCTCTCCTACGAGCAGTACTTC.